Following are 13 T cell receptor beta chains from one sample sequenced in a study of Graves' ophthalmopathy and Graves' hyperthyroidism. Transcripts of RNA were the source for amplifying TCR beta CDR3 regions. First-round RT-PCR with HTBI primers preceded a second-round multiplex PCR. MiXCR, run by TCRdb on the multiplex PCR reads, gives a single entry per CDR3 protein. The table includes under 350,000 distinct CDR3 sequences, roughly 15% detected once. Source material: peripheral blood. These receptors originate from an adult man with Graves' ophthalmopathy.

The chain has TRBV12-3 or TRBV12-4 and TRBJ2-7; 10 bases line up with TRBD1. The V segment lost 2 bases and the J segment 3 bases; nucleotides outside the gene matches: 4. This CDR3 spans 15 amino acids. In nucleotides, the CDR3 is TGTGCCAGCAGTTTACTCAGGACAGGGGGCTACGAGCAGTACTTC. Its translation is CASSLLRTGGYEQYF.

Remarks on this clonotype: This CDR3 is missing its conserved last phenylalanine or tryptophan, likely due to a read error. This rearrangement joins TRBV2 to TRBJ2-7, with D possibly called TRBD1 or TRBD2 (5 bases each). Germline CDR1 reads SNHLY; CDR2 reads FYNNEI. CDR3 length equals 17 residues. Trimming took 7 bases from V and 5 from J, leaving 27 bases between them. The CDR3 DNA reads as TGTGCCAGCAAGAGGGGACGAGGGGCGAGTCATAAAGACGAGCAGTACCTC. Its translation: CASKRGRGASHKDEQYL.

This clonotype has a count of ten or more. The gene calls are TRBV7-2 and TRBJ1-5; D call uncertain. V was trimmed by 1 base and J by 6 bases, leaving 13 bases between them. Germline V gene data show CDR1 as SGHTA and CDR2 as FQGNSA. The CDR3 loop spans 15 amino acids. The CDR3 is CASSLEKADGQPQHF. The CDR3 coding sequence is TGTGCCAGCAGCTTAGAGAAGGCAGACGGTCAGCCCCAGCATTTT.

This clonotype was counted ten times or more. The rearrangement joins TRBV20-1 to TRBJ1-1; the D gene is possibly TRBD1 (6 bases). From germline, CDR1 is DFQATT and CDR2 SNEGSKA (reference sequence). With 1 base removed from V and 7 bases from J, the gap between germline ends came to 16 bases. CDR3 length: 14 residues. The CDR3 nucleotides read TGCAGTGCTAGAGCGGGGACATACTATGGTGAAGCTTTCTTT. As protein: CSARAGTYYGEAFF.

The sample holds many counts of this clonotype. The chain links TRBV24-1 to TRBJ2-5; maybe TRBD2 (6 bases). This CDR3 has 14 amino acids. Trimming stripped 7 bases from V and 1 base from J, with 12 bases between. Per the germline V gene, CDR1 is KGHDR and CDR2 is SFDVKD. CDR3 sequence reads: CATRKGGGQETQYF. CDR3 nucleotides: TGTGCCACCAGGAAGGGAGGAGGCCAAGAGACCCAGTACTTC.

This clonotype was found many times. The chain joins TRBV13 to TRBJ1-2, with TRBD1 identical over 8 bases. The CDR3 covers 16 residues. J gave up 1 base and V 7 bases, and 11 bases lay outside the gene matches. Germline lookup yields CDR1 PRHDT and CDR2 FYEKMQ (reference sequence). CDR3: CASTRWTRGLNYGYTF. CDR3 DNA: TGTGCCAGCACCCGCTGGACCAGGGGGCTTAACTATGGCTACACCTTC.

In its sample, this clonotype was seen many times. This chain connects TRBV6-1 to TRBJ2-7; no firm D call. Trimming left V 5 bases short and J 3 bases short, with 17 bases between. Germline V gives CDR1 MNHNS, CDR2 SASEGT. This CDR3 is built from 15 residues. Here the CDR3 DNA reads TGTGCCAGCAGTCCCTCTCGTGCCCACGGCTACGAGCAGTACTTC. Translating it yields CASSPSRAHGYEQYF.

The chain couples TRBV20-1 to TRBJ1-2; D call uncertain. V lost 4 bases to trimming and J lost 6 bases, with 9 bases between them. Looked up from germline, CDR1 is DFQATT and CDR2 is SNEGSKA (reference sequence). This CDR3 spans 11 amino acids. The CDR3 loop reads CSAISGDGYTF. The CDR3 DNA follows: TGCAGTGCTATATCGGGAGATGGCTACACCTTC.

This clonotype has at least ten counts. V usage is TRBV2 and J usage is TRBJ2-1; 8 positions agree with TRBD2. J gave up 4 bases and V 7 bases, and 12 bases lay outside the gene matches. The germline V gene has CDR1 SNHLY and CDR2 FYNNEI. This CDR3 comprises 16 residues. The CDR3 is CASISARREVYNEQFF. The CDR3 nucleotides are TGTGCCAGCATTTCGGCGCGGCGGGAGGTATACAATGAGCAGTTCTTC.

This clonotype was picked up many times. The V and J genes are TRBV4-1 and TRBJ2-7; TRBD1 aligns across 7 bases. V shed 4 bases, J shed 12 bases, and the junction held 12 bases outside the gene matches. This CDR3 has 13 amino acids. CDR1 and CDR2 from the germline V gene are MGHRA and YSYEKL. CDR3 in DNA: TGCGCCAGCAGCCCCAGACAGGGCGTTCCGGCGTACTTC. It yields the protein CASSPRQGVPAYF.

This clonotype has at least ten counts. For the CDR3, the DNA is TGTGCCAGCAGTCCCGGGTATGAAAGTGGCTACACCTTC. Amino acid sequence: CASSPGYESGYTF. The J gene is TRBJ1-2, the V gene TRBV12-3 or TRBV12-4; no definite D call. This CDR3 is built from 13 residues. V lost 5 bases and J 7 bases, leaving 14 bases between the germline ends.

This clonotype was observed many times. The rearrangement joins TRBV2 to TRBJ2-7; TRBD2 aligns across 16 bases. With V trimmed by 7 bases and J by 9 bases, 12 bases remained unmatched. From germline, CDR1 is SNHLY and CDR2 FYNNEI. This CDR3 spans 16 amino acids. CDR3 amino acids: CASTRLGTSGRAPQYF. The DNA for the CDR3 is TGTGCCAGCACTCGGCTCGGGACTAGCGGGAGGGCCCCGCAGTACTTC.

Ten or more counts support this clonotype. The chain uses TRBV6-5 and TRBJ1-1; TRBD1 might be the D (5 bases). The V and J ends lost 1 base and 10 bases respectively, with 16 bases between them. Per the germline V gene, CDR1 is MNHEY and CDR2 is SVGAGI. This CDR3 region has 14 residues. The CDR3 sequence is CASSYFPGDGGAFF. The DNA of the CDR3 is TGTGCCAGCAGTTACTTTCCCGGGGACGGGGGAGCTTTCTTT.